One T cell receptor beta chain is described in this entry. Its antigen is currently unknown. The data are from a study of blood T cells in healthy people across ages. The use of a sample-barcoded 5' primer and a J-beta primer mix characterized a second PCR of roughly 6 to 11 cycles. Tags on each cDNA molecule came from a template-switch adaptor with 12 random nucleotides. TCRdb reprocessed the 5' RACE reads via MiXCR and lists one record per CDR3 protein. The table records approximately 940,000 distinct CDR3 sequences, roughly 48% of them present only once. Whole-study findings and limits: Naive T cell percentage and TCR beta diversity correlated strongly. Diversity of TCR beta per million T cells declined in a roughly linear way with age.

This CDR3 is built from 13 residues. The germline V and J ends were trimmed by 5 bases and 4 bases, with 10 bases remaining between them. The origin of this receptor is a man aged 30 to 45 in good health. The sample was blood. The rearrangement links TRBV12-3 or TRBV12-4 to TRBJ2-3; TRBD1 or TRBD2 may be the D gene (6 bases each). The CDR3 DNA reads TGTGCCAGCAGTAGGGGGGACGCAGATACGCAGTATTTT. Protein: CASSRGDADTQYF.